The next 24 T cell receptor beta chains were all read from a single sample in a study of cytomegalovirus exposure and HLA in healthy donors. Vbeta (60) and Jbeta (13) primers were used in the PCR. Some clones are missing from TCRdb's copy, which holds only in-frame ones; the method was immunoSEQ multiplex PCR. The sample has 100,000 to 150,000 clones, 70% to 85% seen once. The sequenced material came from PBMCs. The receptor set was obtained from a woman between 50 and 59 years old in good health and CMV-seropositive.

This clone has just a few counts. V and J are TRBV4-3 and TRBJ2-7, with a weak D call TRBD1 (5 bases). The V end was cut by 4 bases, the J end by 5 bases, with 15 bases between. The V gene's germline CDR1 is LGHNA and CDR2 YSLEER. This CDR3 has 14 residues. The CDR3 protein is CASSPSAGFNEQYF. CDR3 DNA sequence: TGCGCCAGCAGCCCATCGGCAGGGTTTAACGAGCAGTACTTC.

V is TRBV5-4 and J is TRBJ2-7; 10 bases fit TRBD1. This CDR3 is built from 15 residues. Germline V CDR1 and CDR2: SGHNT, YYREEE (reference sequence). The trim removed 2 bases at V and 5 bases at J, leaving 7 bases unmatched. CDR3 sequence: CASSFGGDRGHEQYF. CDR3 nucleotides: TGTGCCAGCAGCTTCGGAGGGGACAGGGGTCACGAGCAGTACTTC.

Note on this clone: The junction departs from germline at one end; a sequencing error may be responsible. Other DNA sequences in this sample translate to the same CDR3. This sequence joins TRBV7-6 and TRBJ2-5; TRBD1 is a possible D gene (6 bases). CDR1 and CDR2 (germline): SGHVS, FNYEAQ. This CDR3 region has 14 residues. The CDR3 nucleotides are TGTGCTAGCAGCTTAGTTGGGGGCGCGGAGACCCAGTACTTC. It codes for CASSLVGGAETQYF.

The chain couples TRBV28 to TRBJ2-3, with D possibly TRBD1 on 5 matching bases. The CDR3 loop spans 12 amino acids. From germline, CDR1 is MDHEN and CDR2 SYDVKM. V lost 6 bases and J 6 bases, leaving 10 bases between the germline ends. The CDR3 bases are TGTGCCAGCAGCCTACAGGAGGATACGCAGTATTTT. Translated, it gives CASSLQEDTQYF.

The J gene is TRBJ2-7, the V gene TRBV6-6, with TRBD1 identical over 7 bases. CDR1 and CDR2 (germline): MNHNY, SVGAGI (reference sequence). V lost 2 bases and J lost 6; bases outside the gene matches: 10. The CDR3 is made up of 15 amino acids. The CDR3 DNA is TGTGCCAGCAGTTACCCGCAATACACAGGGGCCGAGCAGTACTTC. Its translation: CASSYPQYTGAEQYF.

The V gene is TRBV5-8, the J gene TRBJ2-5; no reliable D call. V lost 0 bases and J lost 4, with 16 bases in between. Germline V gene data show CDR1 as SGHTS and CDR2 as YDEGEE. The CDR3 covers 16 residues. This chain's CDR3 is CASSLAFMGHGETQYF. For the CDR3, the DNA is TGTGCCAGCAGCTTGGCGTTCATGGGCCACGGAGAGACCCAGTACTTC.

J is TRBJ1-2 and V is TRBV2, with D perhaps matching TRBD1 (6 bases). Trimming pared 0 bases from V and 4 bases from J, leaving 15 bases between. The CDR3 loop spans 16 amino acids. Germline CDR1 SNHLY, CDR2 FYNNEI. The CDR3 is CASSEAHQGLGYGYTF. CDR3 in DNA: TGTGCCAGCAGTGAAGCTCACCAGGGGTTAGGCTATGGCTACACCTTC.

The rearrangement joins TRBV25-1 to TRBJ2-3; a weak D match, TRBD1 (6 bases). The V gene lost 2 bases and the J gene lost 1 base, with 7 bases spanning the gap. In germline, CDR1 is MGHDK, CDR2 SYGVNS. The CDR3 spans 14 residues. In nucleotides, the CDR3 is TGTGCCAGCAGTGAACGACAGGGCACAGATACGCAGTATTTT. It translates to CASSERQGTDTQYF.

The V call is TRBV5-4, the J call TRBJ2-7; 7 positions agree with TRBD1. The CDR3 spans 14 residues. Germline V gene data show CDR1 as SGHNT and CDR2 as YYREEE (reference sequence). The trim removed 6 bases at V and 2 bases at J, leaving 8 bases unmatched. The CDR3, as DNA: TGTGCCAGCAAAATGGGGACAGCTACCTACGAGCAGTACTTC. As protein: CASKMGTATYEQYF.

This clone was recorded a few times. V and J are TRBV5-1 and TRBJ2-7, with D perhaps matching TRBD2 (7 bases). V was shortened by 0 bases and J by 2 bases, with 15 bases between the two germline ends. The CDR3 sequence is 16 residues long. CDR1 is SGHRS, CDR2 YFSETQ, per germline. The CDR3 sequence: CASSLGNGGAPYEQYF. CDR3 nucleotide sequence: TGCGCCAGCAGCTTGGGCAATGGGGGGGCCCCCTACGAGCAGTACTTC.

The CDR3 reads CASSFSIRRGPKYEQYF. The CDR3 nucleotides read TGTGCCAGCAGTTTTAGTATTCGCAGGGGACCCAAATACGAGCAGTACTTC. This sequence joins TRBV28 and TRBJ2-7; D is perhaps TRBD1 (6 bases). This CDR3 has 17 residues. V was trimmed by 3 bases and J by 4 bases, leaving 22 bases between them. CDR1 MDHEN and CDR2 SYDVKM come from the germline V gene.

This clone was observed a handful of times. V usage is TRBV4-1 and J usage is TRBJ2-7, with a tentative D call TRBD2 (5 bases). Per germline, CDR1 MGHRA and CDR2 YSYEKL. Trimming left V 7 bases short and J 5 bases short, with 18 bases between. CDR3 length: 14 residues. The CDR3 bases are TGCGCCAGCAATCCACACCCAGAGCGGAACGAGCAGTACTTC. Translating gives CASNPHPERNEQYF.

The chain combines TRBV5-1 with TRBJ2-3; 14 bases align to TRBD2. Germline CDR1 and CDR2: SGHRS and YFSETQ. The CDR3 length is 14 residues. After removal of 7 bases from V and 3 bases from J, the junction contained 1 base not matched to a gene. The CDR3 here is CASRTSGGTDTQYF. As DNA, the CDR3 is TGCGCCAGCCGGACTAGCGGGGGGACAGATACGCAGTATTTT.

The chain couples TRBV29-1 to TRBJ2-1; 10 bases fit TRBD2. In germline, CDR1 is SQVTM, CDR2 ANQGSEA. CDR3 length: 16 residues. The junction had 15 bases not matched to a gene; V was cut back by 3 bases and J by 10 bases. The CDR3: CSVELVGTSARGEQFF. The CDR3 DNA reads TGCAGCGTTGAGTTAGTTGGGACTAGCGCCCGGGGGGAGCAGTTCTTC.

The chain recombines TRBV6-5 with TRBJ2-7; D is possibly TRBD1 (6 bases). This CDR3 comprises 15 residues. The germline gives CDR1 MNHEY, CDR2 SVGAGI. V gave up 6 bases and J gave up 4 bases, with 19 bases separating them. The CDR3 DNA sequence: TGTGCCAGCAGCCCTACGGCAGGGGTAATATACGAGCAGTACTTC. Translation gives CASSPTAGVIYEQYF.

The chain recombines TRBV5-4 with TRBJ2-5; perhaps TRBD2 as D (6 bases). Germline V lookup: CDR1 SGHNT, CDR2 YYREEE (reference sequence). V was trimmed by 3 bases and J by 5 bases, leaving 20 bases between them. The CDR3 has 16 amino acids. The CDR3 here is CASSWRAGRGSETQYF. In DNA form, the CDR3 reads TGTGCCAGCAGCTGGAGGGCGGGAAGGGGATCGGAGACCCAGTACTTC.

In nucleotides, the CDR3 is TGTGCCTGGAGTGTACGGGGACACGGCACAGATACGCAGTATTTT. This encodes CAWSVRGHGTDTQYF. The chain has TRBV30 and TRBJ2-3; tentatively, D is TRBD1 (6 bases). Germline values: CDR1 GTSNPN, CDR2 SVGIG (reference sequence). The CDR3 has 15 amino acids. Trimming took off 0 bases at V and 1 base at J, with 11 bases between the two ends.

This clone was detected only a few times. The V call is TRBV6-1, the J call TRBJ2-3; D gene ambiguous. Looked up from germline, CDR1 is MNHNS and CDR2 is SASEGT. V was clipped by 7 bases and J by 3 bases, with 17 bases between them. CDR3 length: 15 residues. CDR3 sequence reads: CASIVSPTGTDTQYF. The CDR3 nucleotides read TGTGCCAGCATTGTCAGCCCCACGGGTACAGATACGCAGTATTTT.

The CDR3 bases are TGTGCCAGCAGCTTAGGGGGACAGGGGGCCCAAGAAGCTTTCTTT. This sequence encodes CASSLGGQGAQEAFF. The gene calls are TRBV7-9 and TRBJ1-1, with 12 nucleotides matching TRBD1. J was trimmed by 8 bases and V by 1 base; bases with no gene match: 5. The CDR3 totals 15 residues. Germline V lookup: CDR1 SEHNR, CDR2 FQNEAQ (reference sequence).

The chain links TRBV28 to TRBJ1-5; D unclear. Germline CDR1 is MDHEN and CDR2 is SYDVKM. This CDR3 has 15 amino acids. The V and J ends lost 7 bases and 0 bases respectively, with 13 bases between them. Written as DNA, the CDR3 is TGTGCCAGCACCGAGAGCTCATATAGCAATCAGCCCCAGCATTTT. Amino acids: CASTESSYSNQPQHF.

For this clone: The sample contains more than one DNA sequence encoding this CDR3. The rearrangement joins TRBV5-6 to TRBJ2-7, with 10 bases identical to TRBD2. After removal of 4 bases from V and 1 base from J, the junction contained 8 bases not matched to a gene. From germline, CDR1 is SGHDT and CDR2 YYEEEE. The CDR3 extends over 16 amino acids. The CDR3 region has the DNA TGTGCCAGCAGCCGACGCCGGACTAGCGGTTCCTACGAGCAGTACTTC. It yields the protein CASSRRRTSGSYEQYF.

This rearrangement joins TRBV9 to TRBJ2-7; the D gene is possibly TRBD2 (5 bases). Germline CDR1 and CDR2: SGDLS and YYNGEE. The CDR3 extends over 15 amino acids. V lost 0 bases to trimming and J lost 6 bases, with 16 bases between them. CDR3 sequence reads: CASSVGGLLSSEQYF. The CDR3 nucleotides read TGTGCCAGCAGCGTAGGAGGGCTCTTGTCGTCCGAGCAGTACTTC.

This chain links TRBV6-1 with TRBJ2-1; the match to TRBD2 covers 7 bases. Germline-derived CDR1 and CDR2 are MNHNS and SASEGT. This CDR3 has 15 amino acids. Trimming at V came to 2 bases and at J to 3 bases, leaving 4 bases not matched to a gene. Here the CDR3 DNA reads TGTGCCAGCAGTGAACTCGGGGGGATCTACAATGAGCAGTTCTTC. This gives the protein CASSELGGIYNEQFF.

This chain links TRBV7-9 with TRBJ2-5, with D tentatively TRBD2 (6 bases). CDR1 and CDR2 (germline): SEHNR, FQNEAQ (reference sequence). V was clipped by 7 bases and J by 2 bases, with 17 bases between them. The CDR3 contains 15 residues. The CDR3, as DNA: TGTGCCAGCACCGCCCTGCGGGGCGTACAAGAGACCCAGTACTTC. This gives the protein CASTALRGVQETQYF.